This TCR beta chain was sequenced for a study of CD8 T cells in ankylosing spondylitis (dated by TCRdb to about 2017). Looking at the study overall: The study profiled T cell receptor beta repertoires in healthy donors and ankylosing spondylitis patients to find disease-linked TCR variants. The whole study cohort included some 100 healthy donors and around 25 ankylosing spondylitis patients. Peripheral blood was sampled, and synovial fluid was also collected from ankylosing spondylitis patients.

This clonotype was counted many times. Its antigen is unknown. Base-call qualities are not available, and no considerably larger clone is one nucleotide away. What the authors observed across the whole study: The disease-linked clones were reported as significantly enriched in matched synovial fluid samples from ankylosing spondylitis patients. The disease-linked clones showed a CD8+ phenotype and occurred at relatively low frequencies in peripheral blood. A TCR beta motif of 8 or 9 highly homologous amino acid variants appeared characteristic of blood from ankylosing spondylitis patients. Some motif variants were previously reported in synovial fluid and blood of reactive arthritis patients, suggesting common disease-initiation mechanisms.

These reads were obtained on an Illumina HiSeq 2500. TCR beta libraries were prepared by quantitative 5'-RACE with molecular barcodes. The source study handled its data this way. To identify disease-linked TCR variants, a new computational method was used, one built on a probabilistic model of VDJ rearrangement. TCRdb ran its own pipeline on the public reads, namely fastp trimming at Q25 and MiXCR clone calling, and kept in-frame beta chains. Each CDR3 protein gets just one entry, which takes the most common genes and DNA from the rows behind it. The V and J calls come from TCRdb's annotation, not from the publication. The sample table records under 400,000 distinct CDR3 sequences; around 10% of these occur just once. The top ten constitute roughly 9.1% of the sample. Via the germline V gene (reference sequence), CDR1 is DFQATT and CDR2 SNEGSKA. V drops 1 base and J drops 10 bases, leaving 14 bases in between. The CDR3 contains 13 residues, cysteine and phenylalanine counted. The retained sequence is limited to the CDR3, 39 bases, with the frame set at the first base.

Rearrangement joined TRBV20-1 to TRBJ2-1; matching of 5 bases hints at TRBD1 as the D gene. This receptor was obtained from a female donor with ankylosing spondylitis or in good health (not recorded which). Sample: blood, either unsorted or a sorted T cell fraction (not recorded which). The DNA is TGCAGTGCTAGAGTGGGGCGGCAAGGGGAGCAGTTCTTC. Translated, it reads CSARVGRQGEQFF.